The 24 T cell receptor beta chains listed next were all sequenced from one sample in a study of Tregs in tolerant kidney transplant recipients. Clones were read by immunoSEQ multiplex PCR, and TCRdb kept only the in-frame ones, dropping some. The sample lists 45,000 or so clones, 89% occurring once. Recipients received nonmyeloablative bone marrow transplants from related graft donors, with transient mixed chimerism. The source was CD8+ T cells from blood (PBMCs), collected 12 months after the transplant. Receptors originate from a human patient who received a combined kidney and bone marrow transplant. Some T cells may originate from the graft donor.

The chain recombines TRBV29-1 with TRBJ2-7; 12 nucleotides align to TRBD2. The trim removed 7 bases at V and 6 bases at J, leaving 7 bases unmatched. The germline V gene encodes CDR1 SQVTM and CDR2 ANQGSEA. The CDR3 runs 13 residues. The CDR3, as DNA: TGCAGCGCCCTAGCGGGAGGGCCCTCCGAGCAGTACTTC. Translation: CSALAGGPSEQYF.

The count of this clone is one. J is TRBJ1-1 and V is TRBV27; possibly TRBD1 for D (5 bases). Trimming took 9 bases from V and 3 from J, leaving 14 bases between them. The germline CDR1 and CDR2 sequences are MNHEY and SMNVEV (reference sequence). CDR3 length equals 13 residues. CDR3 DNA sequence: TGTGCCAGTTCGGGGGGATCCGACACTGAAGCTTTCTTT. Encoded protein: CASSGGSDTEAFF.

This clone was seen a single time. J is TRBJ2-2 and V is TRBV5-6, with D perhaps matching TRBD2 (5 bases). The CDR3 spans 15 residues. Germline CDR1 and CDR2: SGHDT and YYEEEE. The V gene lost 0 bases and the J gene lost 5 bases, with 11 bases spanning the gap. The CDR3 DNA follows: TGTGCCAGCAGCTTGGGGGGAGTAACAACCGGGGAGCTGTTTTTT. This encodes CASSLGGVTTGELFF.

The chain combines TRBV4-3 with TRBJ2-1, with a possible D match to TRBD1 (6 bases). This CDR3 region has 15 residues. V lost 0 bases, J lost 3 bases, and 9 bases lay in between. CDR1 is LGHNA, CDR2 YSLEER, per germline. The CDR3 region is CASSQEDRYYNEQFF. Here the CDR3 DNA reads TGCGCCAGCAGCCAAGAGGACAGATACTACAATGAGCAGTTCTTC.

V and J are TRBV11-2 and TRBJ2-7; 11 nucleotides agree with TRBD1. Germline V lookup: CDR1 SGHAT, CDR2 FQNNGV. J lost 3 bases, V lost 10 bases, and 5 bases had no gene match. The CDR3 length is 13 residues. In nucleotides, the CDR3 is TGTGCCACCCGGGGGACAGGGGGCTACGAGCAGTACTTC. Protein: CATRGTGGYEQYF. The full variable domain, completed using reference TRBV11-2 and TRBJ2-7, is EAGVAQSPRYKIIEKRQSVAFWCNPISGHATLYWYQQILGQGPKLLIQFQNNGVVDDSQLPKDRFSAERLKGVDSTLKIQPAKLEDSAVYLCATRGTGGYEQYFGPGTRLTVT.

The J gene is TRBJ1-3, the V gene TRBV5-5; D is possibly TRBD1 (5 bases). Germline lookup yields CDR1 SGHKS and CDR2 YYEKEE (reference sequence). This CDR3 contains 15 residues. Trimming pared 4 bases from V and 0 bases from J, leaving 11 bases between. This CDR3 reads CASSPDNSSGNTIYF. The CDR3 nucleotides are TGTGCCAGCAGCCCGGACAACAGCTCTGGAAACACCATATATTTT.

The chain links TRBV6-1 to TRBJ2-7; 9 nucleotides agree with TRBD1. Germline CDR1 reads MNHNS; CDR2 reads SASEGT. The CDR3 runs to 14 residues. V dropped 6 bases and J dropped 1; count of bases not matched to a gene: 4. The CDR3 is CASRTGTGSYEQYF. CDR3 bases: TGTGCCAGCAGAACCGGGACAGGGTCCTACGAGCAGTACTTC.

By frequency in the sample, this clone is medium-sized. The J gene is TRBJ2-1, the V gene TRBV21-1; the tabulated D call, TRBD2, remains unverified against the DNA. TRBV21-1 is termed a pseudogene. This CDR3 comprises 18 residues. The chain's CDR3 is CASSKLVREVTTYNEQFF. The CDR3 coding sequence is TGTGCCAGCAGCAAGCTGGTCCGGGAGGTTACGACCTACAATGAGCAGTTCTTC.

This sequence joins TRBV4-3 and TRBJ2-7, with D perhaps TRBD2 (6 bases). Looked up from germline, CDR1 is LGHNA and CDR2 is YSLEER. Trimming cost V 1 base and J 0 bases, with 13 bases left between them. The CDR3 is made up of 16 amino acids. CDR3 in DNA: TGCGCCAGCAGCCAAGGACTAGTTAGGGCCTCCTACGAGCAGTACTTC. Residues: CASSQGLVRASYEQYF.

This chain connects TRBV4-3 to TRBJ2-4; D might be TRBD2 (5 bases). Germline V lookup: CDR1 LGHNA, CDR2 YSLEER. There are 17 residues in the CDR3. Trimming took 1 base from V and 0 from J, leaving 13 bases between them. CDR3 nucleotides: TGCGCCAGCAGCCAAGCTCGGGCAGGAGGAGCCAAAAACATTCAGTACTTC. This sequence encodes CASSQARAGGAKNIQYF.

This clone was seen a single time. The rearrangement joins TRBV5-4 to TRBJ2-1, with D possibly being TRBD1 (6 bases). The CDR3 length is 13 residues. Germline V gene data show CDR1 as SGHNT and CDR2 as YYREEE (reference sequence). With 4 bases removed from V and 7 bases from J, the gap between germline ends came to 12 bases. CDR3 amino acids: CASSPDSTNEQFF. The CDR3, as DNA: TGTGCCAGCAGCCCGGACAGTACGAATGAGCAGTTCTTC.

This clone turned up a few times. The chain carries TRBV4-3 and TRBJ2-5; 8 bases agree with TRBD2. The CDR3 sequence is 15 residues long. V shed 1 base and J 4 bases; nucleotides not matched to a gene: 5. The germline gives CDR1 LGHNA, CDR2 YSLEER. The CDR3: CASSQVTGGGETQYF. In DNA form, the CDR3 reads TGCGCCAGCAGCCAAGTAACGGGGGGGGGAGAGACCCAGTACTTC.

The chain joins TRBV28 to TRBJ2-2; the D gene is possibly TRBD2 (5 bases). The CDR3 consists of 17 residues. The V gene's germline CDR1 is MDHEN and CDR2 SYDVKM. Between the trimmed V and J ends, which lost 5 bases and 1 base, there was a span of 17 bases. The DNA for the CDR3 is TGTGCCAGCAGTCTAGCTTTGAGTGGGAGGAACACCGGGGAGCTGTTTTTT. It is translated as CASSLALSGRNTGELFF.

The chain links TRBV28 to TRBJ2-3, with D possibly TRBD1 on 6 matching bases. The CDR3 length is 14 residues. Germline CDR1 is MDHEN and CDR2 is SYDVKM. V gave up 8 bases and J gave up 0 bases, with 12 bases separating them. The CDR3 spells CASVGRGSTDTQYF. In nucleotides, the CDR3 is TGTGCCAGCGTGGGCAGGGGAAGCACAGATACGCAGTATTTT.

The chain employs TRBV11-3 and TRBJ2-1; 12 nucleotides agree with TRBD2. V lost 2 bases, J lost 5 bases, and 1 base stayed unmatched. The germline gives CDR1 SGHNT, CDR2 YENEEA. The CDR3 is made up of 15 amino acids. CDR3 in amino acids: CASSLRLAGDNEQFF. CDR3 nucleotide sequence: TGTGCCAGCAGCTTAAGACTAGCGGGAGACAATGAGCAGTTCTTC.

The genes are TRBV4-2 and TRBJ1-1; 7 bases map to TRBD1. Germline CDR1 is LGHNA and CDR2 is YNFKEQ. CDR3 size: 13 residues. The V segment lost 2 bases and the J segment 7 bases; nucleotides outside the gene matches: 4. The CDR3 coding sequence is TGTGCCAGCAGCCAATTGCAGGGGGTTGAAGCTTTCTTT. Translation: CASSQLQGVEAFF.

The count of this clone is one. This chain joins TRBV7-3 and TRBJ2-1; D is unresolved. The CDR3 sequence is 12 residues long. Germline V lookup: CDR1 SGHTA, CDR2 FQGTGA. Trimming took 5 bases from V and 11 from J, leaving 13 bases between them. The CDR3 protein is CASSPPSDQQFF. The CDR3 region has the DNA TGTGCCAGCAGCCCCCCGAGCGATCAGCAGTTCTTC.

The rearrangement uses TRBV7-9 and TRBJ2-5, with TRBD2 identical over 7 bases. Germline values: CDR1 SEHNR, CDR2 FQNEAQ (reference sequence). The J segment lost 2 bases and the V segment lost 6 bases, leaving 12 bases of the junction unmatched. The length of the CDR3 is 16 residues. The CDR3: CASSKGAGRGQETQYF. In nucleotides, the CDR3 is TGTGCCAGCAGTAAAGGGGCAGGGAGGGGACAAGAGACCCAGTACTTC.

This clone was recorded only once. V is TRBV27 and J is TRBJ2-7; 12 bases map to TRBD2. Germline CDR1 is MNHEY and CDR2 is SMNVEV (reference sequence). This CDR3 is built from 15 residues. V was clipped by 2 bases and J by 7 bases; unmatched bases: 6. The CDR3 loop reads CASSLRGLAGNEQYF. The CDR3 nucleotides read TGTGCCAGCAGTTTACGAGGACTAGCGGGGAATGAGCAGTACTTC.

This clone has only one observation. The CDR3 is CASSQVRQVRFQETQYF. The CDR3 DNA follows: TGTGCCAGCAGCCAAGTTCGACAGGTTCGTTTCCAAGAGACCCAGTACTTC. The chain couples TRBV14 to TRBJ2-5, with D possibly matching TRBD1 (6 bases). The CDR3 covers 17 residues. The ends were cut back, 1 base at V and 1 base at J, with 16 bases in the middle. Germline values: CDR1 SGHDN, CDR2 FVKESK. The variable domain in full, completed from reference TRBV14 and TRBJ2-5, reads EAGVTQFPSHSVIEKGQTVTLRCDPISGHDNLYWYRRVMGKEIKFLLHFVKESKQDESGMPNNRFLAERTGGTYSTLKVQPAELEDSGVYFCASSQVRQVRFQETQYFGPGTRLLVL.

This chain uses TRBV29-1 with TRBJ1-1, with a possible D match to TRBD1 (6 bases). CDR1 and CDR2 (germline): SQVTM, ANQGSEA. The CDR3 covers 11 residues. V was cut by 6 bases and J by 7 bases, with 12 bases left in between. In nucleotides, the CDR3 is TGCAGCGTGCTAGGACAGCTTGAAGCTTTCTTT. Protein: CSVLGQLEAFF.

The CDR3 DNA follows: TGTGCCAGCAGCCAAGATTGGGGGCTAGCGGGGGGGCCTGGGACCGGGGAGCTGTTTTTT. Amino acid sequence: CASSQDWGLAGGPGTGELFF. The chain employs TRBV4-2 and TRBJ2-2; 12 nucleotides match TRBD2. This CDR3 has 20 residues. Germline V lookup: CDR1 LGHNA, CDR2 YNFKEQ. V gave up 0 bases and J gave up 5 bases; unmatched junction bases: 13.

As for this clone: One end of the junction does not line up with germline, which may come from a read error. This rearrangement joins TRBV9 to TRBJ2-1; no firm D call. Germline CDR1 reads SGDLS; CDR2 reads YYNGEE. The CDR3 length is 14 residues. CDR3 sequence (DNA): TGTGCCAGCAGCGTAGGTACATCCTCCAATGAGCAGTTCTTC. It yields the protein CASSVGTSSNEQFF.

This chain uses TRBV7-9 with TRBJ2-2; 7 positions match TRBD1. Germline V lookup: CDR1 SEHNR, CDR2 FQNEAQ (reference sequence). V lost 5 bases, J lost 1 base, and 7 bases stayed unmatched. There are 16 residues in the CDR3. CDR3 coding DNA: TGTGCCAGCAGCCCACTGGGACAGCTGAACACCGGGGAGCTGTTTTTT. It yields the protein CASSPLGQLNTGELFF.